Following are 13 T cell receptor beta chains from one sample sequenced in a study of cytomegalovirus exposure and HLA in healthy donors. The PCR employed 60 Vbeta primers together with 13 Jbeta primers. Profiling relied on immunoSEQ multiplex PCR, and the TCRdb table lists in-frame clones only, not all of them. The top ten hold over 4% of the sample, which has approximately 110,000 clones, approximately 73% seen once. Input material: PBMCs. The source is a man aged 60 to 75 in good health and CMV-seropositive.

This clone has more than one count but fewer than ten. This chain uses TRBV7-8 with TRBJ2-5, with D possibly being TRBD2 (6 bases). The CDR3 loop spans 14 amino acids. Germline V gene data show CDR1 as SGHVS and CDR2 as FQNEAQ. Trimming removed 3 bases from V and 1 base from J, with 9 bases in between. This chain's CDR3 is CASSLRRGQETQYF. The CDR3 nucleotides are TGTGCCAGCAGCTTGAGGAGGGGCCAAGAGACCCAGTACTTC. Full variable domain (rest looked up from reference TRBV7-8 and TRBJ2-5): GAGVSQSPRYKVAKRGQDVALRCDPISGHVSLFWYQQALGQGPEFLTYFQNEAQLDKSGLPSDRFFAERPEGSVSTLKIQRTQQEDSAVYLCASSLRRGQETQYFGPGTRLLVL.

V usage is TRBV6-6 and J usage is TRBJ1-1; TRBD1 might be the D (5 bases). V lost 2 bases, J lost 1 base, and 8 bases lay in between. There are 14 residues in the CDR3. Germline assignment: CDR1 MNHNY and CDR2 SVGAGI (reference sequence). The DNA for the CDR3 is TGTGCCAGCAGTTACGGGGCAGGGAACACTGAAGCTTTCTTT. Translated: CASSYGAGNTEAFF.

This clone was picked up a small number of times. DNA of the CDR3: TGTGCCAGCAGTTACTCCCCAGGAAACACCATATATTTT. It translates to CASSYSPGNTIYF. The chain carries TRBV6-6 and TRBJ1-3; no clear D. The germline V and J ends were trimmed by 0 bases and 4 bases, with 4 bases remaining between them. Per germline, CDR1 MNHNY and CDR2 SVGAGI (reference sequence). This CDR3 comprises 13 residues.

This clone was picked up a small number of times. This specimen includes other DNA sequences encoding the same CDR3. The V gene is TRBV5-1, the J gene TRBJ2-1; 9 bases line up with TRBD1. Losses at the gene ends were 3 bases for V and 4 bases for J; bases not matched to a gene: 5. CDR3 length: 15 residues. CDR1 and CDR2 from the germline V gene are SGHRS and YFSETQ. CDR3 DNA sequence: TGCGCCAGCAGCTCTGGACAGGGGAGTTACAATGAGCAGTTCTTC. It codes for CASSSGQGSYNEQFF.

The chain couples TRBV6-4 to TRBJ2-3; perhaps TRBD2 as D (5 bases). The ends were cut back, 0 bases at V and 6 bases at J, with 7 bases in the middle. Germline V gene data show CDR1 as MRHNA and CDR2 as SNTAGT. The length of the CDR3 is 13 residues. The CDR3 DNA reads TGTGCCAGCAGTGACTCCATAGCGGATACGCAGTATTTT. It specifies CASSDSIADTQYF.

The chain uses TRBV2 and TRBJ1-1; 7 bases are shared with TRBD1. V lost 5 bases and J lost 5; bases outside the gene matches: 8. Germline loops: CDR1 SNHLY, CDR2 FYNNEI. The CDR3 contains 14 residues. CDR3 sequence: CASSPGQDGTEAFF. CDR3 bases: TGTGCCAGCAGTCCCGGACAGGATGGGACTGAAGCTTTCTTT. The full variable domain, with the rest looked up from reference TRBV2 and TRBJ1-1, is EPEVTQTPSHQVTQMGQEVILRCVPISNHLYFYWYRQILGQKVEFLVSFYNNEISEKSEIFDDQFSVERPDGSNFTLKIRSTKLEDSAMYFCASSPGQDGTEAFFGQGTRLTVV.

CDR3 region: CASSPDQYGYTF. In DNA form, the CDR3 reads TGCGCCAGCAGCCCAGACCAATATGGCTACACCTTC. This chain uses TRBV4-1 with TRBJ1-2; the D is unclear. V lost 4 bases and J 5 bases, leaving 8 bases between the germline ends. The CDR3 has 12 amino acids. Germline V CDR1 and CDR2: MGHRA, YSYEKL.

The chain joins TRBV28 to TRBJ1-5; 7 bases are shared with TRBD1. V lost 3 bases, J lost 5 bases, and 10 bases stayed unmatched. Germline CDR1 reads MDHEN; CDR2 reads SYDVKM. The CDR3 sequence is 16 residues long. The CDR3 loop is CASSFWGTEWDQPQHF. CDR3 coding DNA: TGTGCCAGCAGTTTTTGGGGGACAGAATGGGATCAGCCCCAGCATTTT.

V gene TRBV27 combines with J gene TRBJ1-5; perhaps TRBD1 as D (5 bases). Germline CDR1 and CDR2: MNHEY and SMNVEV (reference sequence). V was shortened by 6 bases and J by 0 bases, with 15 bases between the two germline ends. There are 16 residues in the CDR3. CDR3 in DNA: TGTGCCAGCAGAGATGCCGACAGCTATAGCAATCAGCCCCAGCATTTT. This codes for CASRDADSYSNQPQHF.

This clone was detected only once. The gene calls are TRBV2 and TRBJ1-2; no reliable D call. The CDR3 runs 13 residues. Germline CDR1 is SNHLY and CDR2 is FYNNEI. Trimming cost V 2 bases and J 2 bases, with 6 bases left between them. CDR3 bases: TGTGCCAGCAGTGAACGGGAAAACTATGGCTACACCTTC. Translated: CASSERENYGYTF.

This chain joins TRBV2 and TRBJ2-3; D not certain. CDR3 size: 13 residues. CDR1 and CDR2 (germline): SNHLY, FYNNEI. V was clipped by 7 bases and J by 2 bases, with 10 bases between them. The CDR3 nucleotides read TGTGCCAGCAAGAACGCGGACACAGATACGCAGTATTTT. It is translated as CASKNADTDTQYF.

This clone occurred a few times. V gene TRBV18 combines with J gene TRBJ1-1; D is unclear. Germline values: CDR1 KGHSH, CDR2 LQKENI. CDR3 length: 16 residues. The V and J ends lost 3 bases and 7 bases respectively, with 21 bases between them. Written as DNA, the CDR3 is TGTGCCAGCTCACCTACCTTTCCGGTAGGAGGAAATGAAGCTTTCTTT. This gives the protein CASSPTFPVGGNEAFF.

This clone has just one count. The chain couples TRBV5-4 to TRBJ2-3, with D uncertain. The V and J ends lost 1 base and 0 bases respectively, with 6 bases between them. There are 14 residues in the CDR3. Germline V gives CDR1 SGHNT, CDR2 YYREEE (reference sequence). The CDR3 region is CASSLFYSTDTQYF. Here the CDR3 DNA reads TGTGCCAGCAGCTTGTTTTATAGCACAGATACGCAGTATTTT.